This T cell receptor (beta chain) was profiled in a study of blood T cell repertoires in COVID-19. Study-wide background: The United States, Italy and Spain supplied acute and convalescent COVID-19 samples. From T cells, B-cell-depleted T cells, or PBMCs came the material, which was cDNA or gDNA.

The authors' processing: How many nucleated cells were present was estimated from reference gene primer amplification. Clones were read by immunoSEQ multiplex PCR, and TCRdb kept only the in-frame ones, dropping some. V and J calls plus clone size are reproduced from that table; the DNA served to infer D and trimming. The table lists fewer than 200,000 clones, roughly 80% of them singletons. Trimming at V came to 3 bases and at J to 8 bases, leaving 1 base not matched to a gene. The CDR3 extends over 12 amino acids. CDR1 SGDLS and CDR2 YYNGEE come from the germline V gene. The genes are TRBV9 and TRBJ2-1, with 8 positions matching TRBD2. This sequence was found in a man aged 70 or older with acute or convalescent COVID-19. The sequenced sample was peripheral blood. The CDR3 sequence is CASSELADEQFF. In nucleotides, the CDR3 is TGTGCCAGCAGCGAACTAGCGGATGAGCAGTTCTTC.